The source of this T cell receptor beta chain is a study of control samples from healthy donors and cancer patients (dated by TCRdb to about 2020). V sheds 4 bases and J sheds 8 bases, leaving 20 bases between their ends. Per the germline V gene, MNHEY is the CDR1 and SVGAGI is the CDR2. Inclusive of the bounding cysteine and phenylalanine, the CDR3 is 15 residues long. Only the CDR3 part of the read is kept: 45 bases, read in frame from the first base. The protocol used for the library was the immunoSEQ multiplex PCR assay. Not all clones reach the TCRdb copy of this immuneACCESS table, which keeps in-frame sequences only. Checked studies attribute under half of the gap to unresolved V genes and leave the rest unexplained. This sample is represented by some 170,000 clones; roughly 95% of them were singletons. Just over 1% of the sample is taken by the ten largest. For this clone: Its antigen is not yet known. No qualities accompany the bases; no much larger clone lies one base away.

The rearranged segments are TRBV6-5 and TRBJ1-1, and TRBD1 may be the D gene, going by 6 matching bases. Specimen: blood. The TCR was taken from a woman in her twenties or thirties in good health. The CDR3 region reads CASSSSRRGVLEAFF. The sequenced DNA is TGTGCCAGCAGTTCGTCCAGGAGGGGGGTTTTGGAAGCTTTCTTT.